The sequence of this T cell receptor (beta chain) was determined in a study of blood T cell repertoires in COVID-19. This clone was found a few times. Patients at the Seattle site were enrolled during active infection and followed longitudinally. Profiling relied on immunoSEQ multiplex PCR, and the TCRdb table lists in-frame clones only, not all of them. The sample has some 200,000 clones, about 81% seen once. The clonotype comes from a woman in her seventies with COVID-19, enrolled during active disease. Sequencing was done on a sample of peripheral blood.

The CDR3: CASSHTDRGNSPLHF. The CDR3 nucleotides read TGTGCCAGCAGCCACACCGACAGGGGGAATTCACCCCTCCACTTT. The J gene is TRBJ1-6, the V gene TRBV27; 9 nucleotides align to TRBD1. This CDR3 comprises 15 residues. Germline V lookup: CDR1 MNHEY, CDR2 SMNVEV (reference sequence). J lost 7 bases, V lost 6 bases, and 7 bases had no gene match.